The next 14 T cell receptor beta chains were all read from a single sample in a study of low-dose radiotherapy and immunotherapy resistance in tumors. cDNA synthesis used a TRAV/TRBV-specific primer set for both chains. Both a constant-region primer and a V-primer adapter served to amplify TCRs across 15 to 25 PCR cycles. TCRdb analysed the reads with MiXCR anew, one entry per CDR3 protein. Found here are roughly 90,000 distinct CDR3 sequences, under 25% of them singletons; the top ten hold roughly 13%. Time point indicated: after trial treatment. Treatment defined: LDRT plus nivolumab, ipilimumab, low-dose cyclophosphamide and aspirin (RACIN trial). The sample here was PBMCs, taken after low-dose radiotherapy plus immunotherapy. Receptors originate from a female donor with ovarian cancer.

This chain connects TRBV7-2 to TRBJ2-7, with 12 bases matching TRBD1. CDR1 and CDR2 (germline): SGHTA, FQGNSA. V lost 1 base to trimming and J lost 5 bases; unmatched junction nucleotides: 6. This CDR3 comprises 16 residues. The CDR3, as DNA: TGTGCCAGCAGCTTAGTGCCGGGACAGGGGGCCGACGAGCAGTACTTC. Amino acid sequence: CASSLVPGQGADEQYF.

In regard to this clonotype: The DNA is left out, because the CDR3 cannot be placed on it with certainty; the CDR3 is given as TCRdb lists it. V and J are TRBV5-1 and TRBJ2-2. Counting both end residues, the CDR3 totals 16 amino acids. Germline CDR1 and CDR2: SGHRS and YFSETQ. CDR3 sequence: CASSLSTTGTGELFFF.

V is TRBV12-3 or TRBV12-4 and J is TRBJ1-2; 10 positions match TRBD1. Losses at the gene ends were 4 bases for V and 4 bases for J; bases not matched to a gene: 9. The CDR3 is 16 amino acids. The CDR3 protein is CASSYGTGDGSYGYTF. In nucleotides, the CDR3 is TGTGCCAGCAGTTACGGGACAGGGGATGGTAGCTATGGCTACACCTTC.

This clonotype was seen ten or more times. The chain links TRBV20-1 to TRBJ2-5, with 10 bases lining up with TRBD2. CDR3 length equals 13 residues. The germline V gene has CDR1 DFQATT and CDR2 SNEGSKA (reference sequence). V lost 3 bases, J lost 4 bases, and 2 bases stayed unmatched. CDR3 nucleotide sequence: TGCAGTGCTAGTCTAGCGGGAGTAGAGACCCAGTACTTC. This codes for CSASLAGVETQYF.

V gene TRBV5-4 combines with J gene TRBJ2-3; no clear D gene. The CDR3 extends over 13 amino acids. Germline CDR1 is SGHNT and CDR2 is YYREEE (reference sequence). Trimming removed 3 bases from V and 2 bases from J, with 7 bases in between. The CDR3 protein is CASSSDVTDTQYF. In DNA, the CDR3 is TGTGCCAGCAGCTCAGACGTCACAGATACGCAGTATTTT.

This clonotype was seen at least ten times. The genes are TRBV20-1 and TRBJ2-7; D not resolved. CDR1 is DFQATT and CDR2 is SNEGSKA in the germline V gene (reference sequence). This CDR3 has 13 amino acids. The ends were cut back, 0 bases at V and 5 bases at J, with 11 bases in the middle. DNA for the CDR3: TGCAGTGCTAGAGATTCGAGTATCCACGAGCAGTACTTC. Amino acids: CSARDSSIHEQYF.

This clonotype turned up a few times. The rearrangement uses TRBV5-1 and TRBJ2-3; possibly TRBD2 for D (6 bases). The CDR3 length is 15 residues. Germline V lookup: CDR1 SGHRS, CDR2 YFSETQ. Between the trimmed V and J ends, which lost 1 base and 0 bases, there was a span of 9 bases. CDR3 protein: CASSLHGGSTDTQYF. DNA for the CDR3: TGCGCCAGCAGCTTGCACGGGGGTAGCACAGATACGCAGTATTTT.

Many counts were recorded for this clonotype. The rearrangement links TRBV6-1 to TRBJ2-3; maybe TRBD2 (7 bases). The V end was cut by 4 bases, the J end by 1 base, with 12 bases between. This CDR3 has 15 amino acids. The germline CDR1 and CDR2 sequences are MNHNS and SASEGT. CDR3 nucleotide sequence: TGTGCCAGCAGTGTTGGGGGGGGGCGCACAGATACGCAGTATTTT. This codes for CASSVGGGRTDTQYF.

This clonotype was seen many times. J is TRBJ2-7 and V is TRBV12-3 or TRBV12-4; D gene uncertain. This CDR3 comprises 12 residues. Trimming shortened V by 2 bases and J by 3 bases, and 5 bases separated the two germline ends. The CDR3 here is CASSLFGYEQYF. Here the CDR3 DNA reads TGTGCCAGCAGTTTATTTGGCTACGAGCAGTACTTC.

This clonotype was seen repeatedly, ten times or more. The CDR3 DNA is TGTGCCAGCAGCGGAGGACAGTACTCGAACACTGAAGCTTTCTTT. It translates to CASSGGQYSNTEAFF. This chain joins TRBV6-2 or TRBV6-3 and TRBJ1-1, with D possibly being TRBD1 (6 bases). Germline loops: CDR1 MNHEY, CDR2 SVGEGT. The V gene lost 6 bases and the J gene lost 1 base, with 15 bases spanning the gap. CDR3 length equals 15 residues.

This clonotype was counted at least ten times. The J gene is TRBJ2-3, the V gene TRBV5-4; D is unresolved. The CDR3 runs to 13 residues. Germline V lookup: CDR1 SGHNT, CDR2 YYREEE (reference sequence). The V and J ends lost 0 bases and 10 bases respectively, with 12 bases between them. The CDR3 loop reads CASSLAPPEAQYF. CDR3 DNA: TGTGCCAGCAGCTTGGCCCCGCCTGAGGCGCAGTATTTT. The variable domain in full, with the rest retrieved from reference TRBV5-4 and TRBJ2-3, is ETGVTQSPTHLIKTRGQQVTLRCSSQSGHNTVSWYQQALGQGPQFIFQYYREEENGRGNFPPRFSGLQFPNYSSELNVNALELDDSALYLCASSLAPPEAQYFGPGTRLTVL.

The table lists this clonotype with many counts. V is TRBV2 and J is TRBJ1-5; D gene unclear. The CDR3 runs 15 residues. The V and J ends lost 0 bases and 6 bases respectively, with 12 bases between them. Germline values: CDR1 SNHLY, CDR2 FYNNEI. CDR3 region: CASSEALEGIQPQHF. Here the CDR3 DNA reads TGTGCCAGCAGTGAAGCGCTTGAAGGGATTCAGCCCCAGCATTTT.

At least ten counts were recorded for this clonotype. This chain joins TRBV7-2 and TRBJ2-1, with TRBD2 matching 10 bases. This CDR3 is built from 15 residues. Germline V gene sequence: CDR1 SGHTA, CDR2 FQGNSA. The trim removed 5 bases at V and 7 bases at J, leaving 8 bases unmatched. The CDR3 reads CASSRASGSSNEQFF. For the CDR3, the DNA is TGTGCCAGCAGCCGGGCTAGCGGGAGCAGTAATGAGCAGTTCTTC. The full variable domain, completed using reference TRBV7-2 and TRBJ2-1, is GAGVSQSPSNKVTEKGKDVELRCDPISGHTALYWYRQSLGQGLEFLIYFQGNSAPDKSGLPSDRFSAERTGGSVSTLTIQRTQQEDSAVYLCASSRASGSSNEQFFGPGTRLTVL.

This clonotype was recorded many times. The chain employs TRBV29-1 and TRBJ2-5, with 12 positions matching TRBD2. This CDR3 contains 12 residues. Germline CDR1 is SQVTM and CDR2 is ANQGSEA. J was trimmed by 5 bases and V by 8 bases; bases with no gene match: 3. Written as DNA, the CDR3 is TGCAGCTCTGGGACTAGCGGGGAGACCCAGTACTTC. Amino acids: CSSGTSGETQYF.